This T cell receptor beta chain was identified during a study of cytotoxic CD8 clonotypes in ibrutinib-treated CLL. Across the study: Productive templates averaged approximately 250,000 per sample, and productive rearrangements more than 80,000.

For TCR beta libraries, 1.5 to 2 micrograms of genomic DNA were obtained from cryopreserved PBMCs. Deep sequencing aimed at 1 in 200,000 to 1 in 1 million T cells' resolution. Measured with immunoSEQ multiplex PCR; TCRdb has only the in-frame clones, and not every one. The repertoire has some 290,000 clones, about 80% of them found once; the top ten carry 5% to 7%. J was trimmed by 2 bases and V by 1 base; bases with no gene match: 3. This CDR3 spans 17 amino acids. In germline, CDR1 is LNHDA, CDR2 SQIVND (reference sequence). The receptor was derived from a human donor with chronic lymphocytic leukemia. The chain joins TRBV19 to TRBJ2-1; TRBD2 matches 12 bases. The sequencing here drew on PBMCs, taken before ibrutinib treatment. DNA for the CDR3: TGTGCCAGTAGTATAGTGTCTAGCGGGAGGGCCTACAATGAGCAGTTCTTC. Protein: CASSIVSSGRAYNEQFF.